This T cell receptor (beta chain) is drawn from a study of T-cell memory formation after mild COVID-19. The table lists this clonotype with many counts. TCRdb recomputed calls from the 5' RACE reads with MiXCR, one row per CDR3 protein. The data show 150,000 or so distinct CDR3 sequences, with around 13% seen just once and 13% to 15% held by the top ten. Germline CDR1 MNHEY, CDR2 SMNVEV (reference sequence). The length of the CDR3 is 16 residues. V lost 5 bases and J lost 1; bases outside the gene matches: 7. This chain joins TRBV27 and TRBJ2-7; 11 bases fit TRBD2. Sequenced sample: PBMCs or a T cell subset sorted from them (not recorded which). This receptor was taken from an adult woman who had mild COVID-19 (a few samples of this study predate the infection). Cell type and time point are not known. CDR3 sequence reads: CASSDGLAGQSYEQYF. The DNA of the CDR3 is TGTGCCAGCAGTGACGGACTAGCGGGTCAATCCTACGAGCAGTACTTC.